The present T cell receptor (beta chain) was sequenced within a study of blood T cell repertoires in COVID-19 (TCRdb year 2020). Turning to the overall study: Collaborator samples came from the United States, Italy and Spain and covered acute and convalescent phases of COVID-19. Where available, HLA class I and class II types were obtained from metadata supplied by the sample provider rather than from assay-based typing. The repertoires were made available in a free public database intended to serve as a resource for research on the immune response to SARS-CoV-2. The samples were drawn from two sources: the first 160 participants of the ongoing ImmuneRACE study, and 1,200 or so subjects contributed by 6 global collaborators. The dataset comprised deeply sampled blood TCRbeta repertoires from subjects exposed to, actively infected with, or recovered from COVID-19. The prospective study material was composed of cDNA or gDNA derived from T cells, B-cell-depleted T cells, or PBMCs. Sample metadata almost always included a de-identified subject ID, COVID-19 status, age in years and sex. General conclusions and limits of the study: How much clinical and demographic metadata was included differed by source and by participant, and the metadata was provided uncurated.

In the prospective study, participants were roughly 18 to 90 years old, resided in about 25 geographic areas of the United States, and were enrolled through a virtual design. In the prospective study, cohorts were assigned on the basis of participant-reported clinical history obtained from a screening survey and a study questionnaire. For ImmuneRACE Cohort 3, a participant was defined as recovered based on two consecutive negative NP/OP PCR tests, clearance by a healthcare professional, or resolution of symptoms. Mobile phlebotomists in the prospective study collected whole blood, serum and a nasopharyngeal or oropharyngeal swab from every participant. Participants in the prospective study had the option to provide additional blood draws and questionnaires over a roughly 2-month period. Prospective study blood samples were shipped either frozen or at room temperature before DNA extraction. The immunoSEQ Assay, a bias-controlled multiplex PCR, was used to amplify TCRbeta CDR3 regions from genomic DNA. As for the original processing: Nucleated cell counts per sample were estimated from amplification of reference gene primers within the assay. Sequence reads were collapsed and filtered to measure the absolute abundance of every unique TCRbeta CDR3 rearrangement. Productive Simpson clonality was computed per sample as the square root of Simpson's diversity index over productive rearrangements. TCRdb limited this immuneACCESS table to in-frame rearrangements with V and J called. A share of clones is missing; checked studies link under half to unresolved V genes, and the rest is unexplained. V and J calls and clone size are as listed in that table; D and trimming were resolved from the DNA. The sample profile shows some 390,000 clones; roughly 89% of them were found once. The ten biggest clones cover around 1.7% of the sample.

Concerning this clone: The antigen it binds to is not known. No base quality information exists; no much larger clone differs at one position.

Unmatched junction bases come to 11, with V trimmed by 1 base and J by 8 bases. CDR1 and CDR2 were assigned from the germline V gene as SGHTA and FQGNSA. There are 17 amino acids in the CDR3, from cysteine to phenylalanine inclusive. The retained sequence is limited to the CDR3, 51 bases, with the frame set at the first base. Sample: PBMCs or T cells enriched from blood (not recorded which). The sequence is built from TRBV7-2 and TRBJ1-2, and TRBD1 matches 12 of the central bases. The sequence came from a woman in her 30s who had recovered from COVID-19. The CDR3 region: CASSLVPRDRGRAGYTF. The nucleotide sequence is given as TGTGCCAGCAGCTTAGTTCCCCGGGACAGGGGGCGAGCGGGCTACACCTTC.